The clone carrying this T cell receptor (beta chain) was seen repeatedly, ten times or more. What it recognizes is unknown. This CDR3 contains 17 residues. The V and J ends lost 4 bases and 0 bases, in that order; junction bases with no gene match: 7. Germline-derived CDR1 and CDR2 are MDHEN and SYDVKM. Assay used: immunoSEQ multiplex PCR; TCRdb lists only in-frame clones, some missing. The sample lists hundreds of thousands of clones, about three quarters occurring once. The data are from a study of shared clonotypes between healthy human individuals. Study outcomes and limitations: Owing to a small donor count, the genetic and exposure-history diversity represented was limited.

Genomic DNA of unsorted samples came from 85 million to 90 million PBMCs. The J gene is TRBJ2-7, the V gene TRBV28; 12 bases match TRBD2. The sample comprised PBMCs. The TCR was taken from a woman aged 35 to 49 in good health. Some clones in this sample may be carry-over from other donors' samples. Here the CDR3 reads CASSSPATSGSSYEQYF. The CDR3 DNA follows: TGTGCCAGCAGTTCACCGGCGACTAGCGGGAGCTCCTACGAGCAGTACTTC.